Shown below are 2 T cell receptor beta chains from a single sample sequenced in a study of blood T cell repertoires in COVID-19. Clones were sequenced by immunoSEQ multiplex PCR, and TCRdb holds only the in-frame ones, with some missing. The data show roughly 190,000 clones, roughly 80% seen once. Sequencing was performed on peripheral blood. Source of these receptors: a man aged 25 to 40 with active or convalescent COVID-19.

Of note for this clone: The same CDR3 arises from other DNA sequences in this sample as well. The chain recombines TRBV6-5 with TRBJ2-2, with TRBD2 identical over 8 bases. V lost 8 bases and J lost 2; bases outside the gene matches: 4. The CDR3 covers 14 residues. Germline values: CDR1 MNHEY, CDR2 SVGAGI. CDR3 nucleotide sequence: TGTGCCAGCCGTAGCGGGGCAAACACCGGGGAGCTGTTTTTT. This sequence encodes CASRSGANTGELFF.

J is TRBJ2-1 and V is TRBV5-1, with 10 bases identical to TRBD2. Germline V lookup: CDR1 SGHRS, CDR2 YFSETQ. This CDR3 is 14 amino acids long. V was pared by 5 bases and J by 7 bases, with 6 bases of the junction left unmatched. CDR3 nucleotide sequence: TGCGCCAGCAGACCTGGGACTAGCGAGAATGAGCAGTTCTTC. This codes for CASRPGTSENEQFF.